This TCR beta chain was observed in a study of CD8 T cells in Susac syndrome. CDR3 length: 15 amino acids. V gave up 0 bases and J gave up 6 bases, with 15 bases separating them. In germline, CDR1 is SGHTA, CDR2 FQGNSA. Random-hexamer reverse transcription was applied to about 0.45 to 1 ug RNA. TCRdb independently ran MiXCR on the immunoSEQ multiplex PCR reads; one entry per CDR3 protein. This repertoire shows tens of thousands of distinct CDR3 sequences, approximately 96% found once; its top ten account for more than 0.09%. This chain connects TRBV7-2 to TRBJ2-7; D may be TRBD1 (6 bases). Specimen: CD4+ T cells from PBMCs. The TCR sequence derives from a human donor with multiple sclerosis. The CDR3 region has the DNA TGTGCCAGCAGCTTAGCCGGCCCGGTGGGGGCCGAGCAGTACTTC. It is translated as CASSLAGPVGAEQYF.